The rows below give T cell receptor beta chains drawn from one sample of a study of technical replicates of blood from a few donors. The table came from immunoSEQ multiplex PCR; TCRdb's copy has only in-frame clones and leaves some out. The sample consists of some 87,000 clones, nearly 95% of them appearing once. Sequenced sample: T cells isolated from PBMCs. The source of these receptors is a human donor in good health. CDR3s include the opening cysteine and the closing phenylalanine or tryptophan. A D gene is named only where the DNA matches it firmly. Size is stated for part of the rows, as once, few or many counts, or as a class when the clone is expanded.

.	TRBV25-1	.	TRBJ2-5	TGTGCCAGCAGTGAATATGCGACTCCGGGGACCCAGTACTTC	CASSEYATPGTQYF
.	TRBV6-5	.	TRBJ1-4	TGTGCCAGCCGCGAGGGACGGGAGAGAGGAAAACTGTTTTTT	CASREGRERGKLFF
once	TRBV19	TRBD1	TRBJ1-2	TGTGCCAGTAGTACCGGGACAGGGGGCTTACGAGACCTCCTCTATGGCTACACCTTC	CASSTGTGGLRDLLYGYTF
.	TRBV28	.	TRBJ2-3	TGTGCCAGCAGTAAGACTACCTTACCCACAGATACGCAGTATTTT	CASSKTTLPTDTQYF
.	TRBV10-3	.	TRBJ2-2	TGTGCTGTCCTAGAGACTGGCGGGGAGCTGTTTTTT	CAVLETGGELFF
.	TRBV6-5	.	TRBJ1-1	TGTGCCAGCAAGACGGCGGCATCTTTTGAAGCTTTCTTT	CASKTAASFEAFF
.	TRBV7-9	.	TRBJ2-7	TGTGCCAGCAGCTTAGATGCCTACTACGAGCAGTACTTC	CASSLDAYYEQYF
.	TRBV10-3	.	TRBJ1-5	TGTGCCATCAGTGAGGCAATCTCCAGTACCCAGCATTTT	CAISEAISSTQHF
once	TRBV6-5	.	TRBJ1-2	TGTGCCACTCTGAAACAGGAAGTCCCCTATGGCTACACCTTC	CATLKQEVPYGYTF
.	TRBV29-1	TRBD2	TRBJ2-1	TGCAGCGTTGAGAGACTAGCGGGATACAATGAGCAGTTCTTC	CSVERLAGYNEQFF
.	TRBV6-1	TRBD2	TRBJ2-6	TGTGCCAGCAGTGAGCTAGCGGGAGAATCTGGGGCCAACGTCCTGACTTTC	CASSELAGESGANVLTF
.	TRBV6-1	.	TRBJ2-1	TGTGCCAGCATGGCCCAGGGAGGTACTGATGAGCAGTTCTTC	CASMAQGGTDEQFF
.	TRBV10-3	TRBD2	TRBJ2-1	TGTGCCATCAGTGAGTCTCAAGCGGGGAACAATGAGCAGTTCTTC	CAISESQAGNNEQFF
.	TRBV18	.	TRBJ1-1	TGTGCCAGCTCACCGGGGAGAGAGAACACTGAAGCTTTCTTT	CASSPGRENTEAFF
.	TRBV25-1	.	TRBJ2-2	TGTGCCAGCAGTGAATTGTACAGGCGCACCGGGGAGCTGTTTTTT	CASSELYRRTGELFF
.	TRBV21-1	.	TRBJ1-2	TGTGCCAGCAGCAAAGCGAATATTCTAGGGGCACCCTCTGGCTACACCTTC	CASSKANILGAPSGYTF
.	TRBV7-3	TRBD2	TRBJ2-7	TGTGCCAGCAGCTTGACTAGCGGGGGGTCCTACGAGCAGTACTTC	CASSLTSGGSYEQYF
once	TRBV7-3	.	TRBJ2-3	TGTGCCAGCAGCTTAACAGGGAGTGACACAGATACGCAGTATTTT	CASSLTGSDTDTQYF
.	TRBV5-6	TRBD2	TRBJ2-1	TGTGCCAGCAGCTTGCCTGGGACTAGCAATTTTCATGAGCAGTTCTTC	CASSLPGTSNFHEQFF
once	TRBV19	TRBD1	TRBJ1-4	TGTGCCAGTAGCGGTGGGACAGCAACTAATGAAAAACTGTTTTTT	CASSGGTATNEKLFF
.	TRBV7-3	TRBD2	TRBJ2-1	TGTGCCAGCAGCTTACCGGGACTAGAGCAGTTCTTC	CASSLPGLEQFF
.	TRBV25-1	.	TRBJ1-1	TGTGCTAGCAGTGAATCTCTGAGCACTGAAGCTTTCTTT	CASSESLSTEAFF
.	TRBV15	TRBD1	TRBJ1-1	TGTGCCACCAGCAGAGGGGGGACAGGACTGCGAGCTTTCTTT	CATSRGGTGLRAFF
.	TRBV2	.	TRBJ1-2	TGTGCCAGCGACATTAACTATGGCTACACCTTC	CASDINYGYTF
.	TRBV5-1	.	TRBJ1-2	TGCGCCAGCAGCCACAGTAACTATGGCTACACCTTC	CASSHSNYGYTF
.	TRBV7-2	.	TRBJ1-3	TGTGCCAGCAGCCCCAGGAACGGAAACACCATATATTTT	CASSPRNGNTIYF
once	TRBV9	TRBD1	TRBJ1-3	TGTGCCAGCAGCACTGACAGGGGTGGTGGAAACACCATATATTTT	CASSTDRGGGNTIYF
.	TRBV11-2	.	TRBJ2-7	TGTGCCAGCAGCTTAGAGTGGGGGCACTCCTACGAGCAGTACTTC	CASSLEWGHSYEQYF
.	TRBV15	.	TRBJ2-7	TGTGCCACCAGCAGAGGAATAGGGGGGGACTACGAGCAGTACTTC	CATSRGIGGDYEQYF
.	TRBV2	TRBD2	TRBJ2-7	TGTGCCAGCAGTGAAAAAATCCGGCTAGCGGGAGCCCAGCAGTACTTC	CASSEKIRLAGAQQYF
once	TRBV19	TRBD1	TRBJ1-1	TGTGCCAGTAGTCTCGACAGGGAAGTAACTGAAGCTTTCTTT	CASSLDREVTEAFF
.	TRBV6-1	.	TRBJ1-1	TGTGCCAGCAGTGAAGCCACAGTACGCGCTGAAGCTTTCTTT	CASSEATVRAEAFF
.	TRBV7-2	.	TRBJ1-2	TGTGCCAGCAGCACTACGACAGGAGACTATGGCTACACCTTC	CASSTTTGDYGYTF